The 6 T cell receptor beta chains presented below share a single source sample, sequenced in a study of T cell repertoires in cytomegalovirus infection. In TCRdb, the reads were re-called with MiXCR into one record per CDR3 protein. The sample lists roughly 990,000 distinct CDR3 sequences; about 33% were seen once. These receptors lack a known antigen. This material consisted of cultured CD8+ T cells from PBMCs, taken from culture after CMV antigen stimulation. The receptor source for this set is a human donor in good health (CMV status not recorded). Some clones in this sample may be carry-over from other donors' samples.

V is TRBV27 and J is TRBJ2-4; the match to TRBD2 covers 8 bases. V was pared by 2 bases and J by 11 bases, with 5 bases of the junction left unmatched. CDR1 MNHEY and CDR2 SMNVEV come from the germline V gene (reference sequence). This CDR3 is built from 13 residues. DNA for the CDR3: TGTGCCAGCAGTTTACCGGGAGGGTCCCTTCAGTACTTC. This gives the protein CASSLPGGSLQYF.

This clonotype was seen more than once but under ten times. The chain's CDR3 is CASSQIGTVNYGYTF. CDR3 DNA: TGCGCCAGCAGCCAAATAGGGACGGTGAACTATGGCTACACCTTC. The chain carries TRBV4-1 and TRBJ1-2; perhaps TRBD1 as D (5 bases). The V gene's germline CDR1 is MGHRA and CDR2 YSYEKL. V was trimmed by 2 bases and J by 2 bases, leaving 12 bases between them. The CDR3 consists of 15 residues.

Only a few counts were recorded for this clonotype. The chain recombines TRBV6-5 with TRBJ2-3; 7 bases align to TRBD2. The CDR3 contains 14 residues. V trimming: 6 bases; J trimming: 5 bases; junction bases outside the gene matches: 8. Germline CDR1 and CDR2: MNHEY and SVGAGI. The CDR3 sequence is CASSLGGKGDTQYF. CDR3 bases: TGTGCCAGCAGCTTGGGAGGGAAGGGAGATACGCAGTATTTT.

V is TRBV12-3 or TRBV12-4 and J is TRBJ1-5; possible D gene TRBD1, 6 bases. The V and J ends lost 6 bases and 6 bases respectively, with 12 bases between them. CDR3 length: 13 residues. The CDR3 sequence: CASSTGTTQPQHF. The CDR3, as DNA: TGTGCCAGCAGCACCGGGACAACTCAGCCCCAGCATTTT.

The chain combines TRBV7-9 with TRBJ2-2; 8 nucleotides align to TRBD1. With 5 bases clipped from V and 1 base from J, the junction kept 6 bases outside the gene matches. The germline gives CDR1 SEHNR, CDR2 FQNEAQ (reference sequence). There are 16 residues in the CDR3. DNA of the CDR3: TGTGCCAGCAGCCACCCCGGGACAGGGAACACCGGGGAGCTGTTTTTT. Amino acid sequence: CASSHPGTGNTGELFF.

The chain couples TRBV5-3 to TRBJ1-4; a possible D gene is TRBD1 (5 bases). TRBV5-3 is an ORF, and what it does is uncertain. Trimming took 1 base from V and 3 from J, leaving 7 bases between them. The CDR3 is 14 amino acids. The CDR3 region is CARSLTGPNEKLFF. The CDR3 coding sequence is TGTGCCAGAAGCTTGACGGGACCTAATGAAAAACTGTTTTTT.